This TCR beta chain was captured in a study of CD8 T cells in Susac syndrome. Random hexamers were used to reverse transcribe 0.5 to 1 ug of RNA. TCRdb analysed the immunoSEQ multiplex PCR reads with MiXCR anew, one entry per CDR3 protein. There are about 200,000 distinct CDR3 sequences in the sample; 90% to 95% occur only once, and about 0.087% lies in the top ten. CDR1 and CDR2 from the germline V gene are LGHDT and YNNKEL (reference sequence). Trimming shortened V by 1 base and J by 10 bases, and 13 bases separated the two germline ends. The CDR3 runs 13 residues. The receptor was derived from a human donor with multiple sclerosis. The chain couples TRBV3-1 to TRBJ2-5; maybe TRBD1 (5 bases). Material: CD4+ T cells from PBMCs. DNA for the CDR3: TGTGCCAGCAGCCAAGGGAACCAGGGCAGCCAGTACTTC. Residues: CASSQGNQGSQYF.